The next 11 T cell receptor beta chains were all read from a single sample in a study of CXCR3-negative and CXCR3-positive naive CD8 T cells. Study-wide points: Hydrophobicity of TRB CDR3s was greater in CXCR3-positive naive cells than in CXCR3-negative naive cells.

TRB cDNA libraries were made by UMI-labeled 5' RACE. Using the 5' RACE reads, TCRdb records one entry per CDR3 protein without DNA. Its table records about 60,000 distinct CDR3 sequences. Their target antigens are unknown. Source material: naive CXCR3+ CD8+ T cells from blood. The subset: CD45RO-CCR7+CD27+CD95- naive CD8+ T cells expressing CXCR3 (TNR3+). The receptors were sampled from a human donor in good health. Some clones in this sample may be carry-over from other donors' samples.

The gene calls are TRBV2 and TRBJ2-7; TCRdb names TRBD1, which stays unverified in the absence of DNA. This CDR3 contains 13 residues. Germline assignment: CDR1 SNHLY and CDR2 FYNNEI. This CDR3 reads CASKQAPTYEQYF.

The V call is TRBV3-1, the J call TRBJ2-5; the D call from TCRdb, TRBD2, cannot be confirmed without DNA. The CDR3 has 15 residues. Germline loops: CDR1 LGHDT, CDR2 YNNKEL (reference sequence). This CDR3 reads CASSPLAGAEETQYF.

The chain employs TRBV4-2 and TRBJ2-2; TCRdb gives TRBD2 as the D gene, but with no DNA this cannot be confirmed. The CDR3 consists of 18 residues. Germline CDR1 is LGHNA and CDR2 is YNFKEQ. CDR3 protein: CASSQEWASGGYTGELFF.

The gene calls are TRBV6-5 and TRBJ2-7; the D call of TRBD1 rests on TCRdb alone, since no DNA is present to check it. The CDR3 sequence is 16 residues long. Germline CDR1 is MNHEY and CDR2 is SVGAGI. The CDR3 sequence: CASMGGDKGRAYEQYF.

V gene TRBV5-6 combines with J gene TRBJ1-2. There are 17 residues in the CDR3. CDR1 is SGHDT, CDR2 YYEEEE, per germline. The CDR3 sequence is CASSLAQDTTKWYGYTF.

The chain uses TRBV29-1 and TRBJ2-3. Germline CDR1 reads SQVTM; CDR2 reads ANQGSEA. CDR3 length: 13 residues. The CDR3 here is CSVALGITDTQYF.

The CDR3 reads CASSLQIQETQYF. J is TRBJ2-5 and V is TRBV7-9. The germline V gene has CDR1 SEHNR and CDR2 FQNEAQ (reference sequence). The CDR3 contains 13 residues.

This sequence joins TRBV4-3 and TRBJ1-2; TCRdb indicates TRBD1, and absent DNA this call remains unverified. Germline V gene sequence: CDR1 LGHNA, CDR2 YSLEER. CDR3 size: 16 residues. The CDR3 sequence is CASSQAGTGYSYGYTF.

The chain carries TRBV12-3 or TRBV12-4 and TRBJ1-3. The CDR3 length is 16 residues. CDR3 sequence: CASSPTGPKAGNTIYF.

The CDR3 is CASSDPLLAGKLFF. The J gene is TRBJ1-4, the V gene TRBV25-1. The CDR3 covers 14 residues. Germline loops: CDR1 MGHDK, CDR2 SYGVNS.

The chain uses TRBV9 and TRBJ1-1; the TCRdb D gene call, TRBD1, has no DNA to confirm it. Germline CDR1 is SGDLS and CDR2 is YYNGEE. The CDR3 covers 15 residues. CDR3 loop: CASSGGTGVGTEAFF.